The clone carrying this T cell receptor beta chain was counted ten times or more. Its matching antigen is unknown. This CDR3 is 12 amino acids long. Germline CDR1 MDHEN, CDR2 SYDVKM. The V end lost 11 bases, the J end lost 2 bases, and 12 bases lay between the germline ends. The PBMCs were taken from approximately 11 ml of fresh peripheral blood. TCR beta CDR3 amplification used RNA transcripts. Scientists carried out first-round RT-PCR using HTBI primers and then a second-round multiplex PCR. Each CDR3 protein is one row after TCRdb ran MiXCR on the multiplex PCR reads. The sample carries 45,000 to 60,000 distinct CDR3 sequences, approximately 50% recorded once. The data stem from a study of Graves' ophthalmopathy and Graves' hyperthyroidism. Study-level findings and limits: Ophthalmopathy cases were distinguished from stable hyperthyroidism by a 13-signature model, reaching 85% to 90% sensitivity and around 80% specificity.

The chain joins TRBV28 to TRBJ1-2; unclear D gene. This sequence was found in an adult woman with Graves' ophthalmopathy. The sequenced material came from peripheral blood. This CDR3 reads CAGRERNYGYTF. In nucleotides, the CDR3 is TGTGCCGGTCGCGAGCGGAACTATGGCTACACCTTC.